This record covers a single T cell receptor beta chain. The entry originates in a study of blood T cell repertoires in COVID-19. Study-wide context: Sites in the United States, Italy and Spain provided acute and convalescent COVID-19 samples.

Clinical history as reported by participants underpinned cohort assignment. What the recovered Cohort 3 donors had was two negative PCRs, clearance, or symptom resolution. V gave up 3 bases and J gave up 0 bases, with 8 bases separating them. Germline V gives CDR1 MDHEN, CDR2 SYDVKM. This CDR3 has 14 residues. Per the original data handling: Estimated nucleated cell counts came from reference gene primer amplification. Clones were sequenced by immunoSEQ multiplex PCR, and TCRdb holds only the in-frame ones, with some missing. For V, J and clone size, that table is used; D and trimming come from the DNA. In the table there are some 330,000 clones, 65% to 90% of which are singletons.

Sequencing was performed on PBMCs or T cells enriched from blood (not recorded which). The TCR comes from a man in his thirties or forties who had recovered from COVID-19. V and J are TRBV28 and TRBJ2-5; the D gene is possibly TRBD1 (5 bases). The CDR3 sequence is CASSFLDNQETQYF. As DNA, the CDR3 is TGTGCCAGCAGTTTTTTGGACAACCAAGAGACCCAGTACTTC.